Each of the 20 T cell receptor beta chains below was sequenced from the same sample in a study of blood T cell repertoires in COVID-19. Profiling relied on immunoSEQ multiplex PCR, and the TCRdb table lists in-frame clones only, not all of them. The table includes about 63,000 clones, around 83% detected once. Sequencing input: peripheral blood. These receptors were obtained from a human donor in a cohort sampled during active COVID-19.

The chain carries TRBV20-1 and TRBJ2-7; a weak D match, TRBD2 (6 bases). CDR3 size: 13 residues. Germline CDR1 reads DFQATT; CDR2 reads SNEGSKA (reference sequence). Deletions cut 3 bases from V and 3 bases from J, with 12 bases between. CDR3 in DNA: TGCAGTGCTAGTCGTCAGGAGGGCTACGAGCAGTACTTC. Its protein is CSASRQEGYEQYF.

The chain recombines TRBV6-5 with TRBJ2-3; D is uncertain. Deletions cut 2 bases from V and 0 bases from J, with 12 bases between. The germline CDR1 and CDR2 sequences are MNHEY and SVGAGI. The CDR3 extends over 16 amino acids. DNA of the CDR3: TGTGCCAGCAGTTACAGTGCCGAGCCTAGCACAGATACGCAGTATTTT. Its protein is CASSYSAEPSTDTQYF.

The chain has TRBV19 and TRBJ1-4; D gene ambiguous. This CDR3 contains 13 residues. Per the germline V gene, CDR1 is LNHDA and CDR2 is SQIVND (reference sequence). V lost 6 bases and J 0 bases, leaving 5 bases between the germline ends. This chain's CDR3 is CASRRATNEKLFF. CDR3 nucleotide sequence: TGTGCCAGTAGACGGGCAACTAATGAAAAACTGTTTTTT.

V and J are TRBV2 and TRBJ2-5, with 8 bases that match TRBD2. This CDR3 comprises 15 residues. Germline V gives CDR1 SNHLY, CDR2 FYNNEI. V dropped 5 bases and J dropped 2; count of bases not matched to a gene: 7. CDR3 DNA: TGTGCCAGCAGTCTGGGACTAGACAAACAAGAGACCCAGTACTTC. Residues: CASSLGLDKQETQYF.

The V and J genes are TRBV5-6 and TRBJ1-2; TRBD1 aligns across 7 bases. From germline, CDR1 is SGHDT and CDR2 YYEEEE. V lost 4 bases, J lost 4 bases, and 4 bases stayed unmatched. This CDR3 contains 13 residues. The CDR3 region has the DNA TGTGCCAGCAGCCCGGGACAGACCTATGGCTACACCTTC. Protein product: CASSPGQTYGYTF.

This clone occurred once. V usage is TRBV12-3 or TRBV12-4 and J usage is TRBJ1-5; 11 nucleotides agree with TRBD1. The length of the CDR3 is 13 residues. Trimming at V came to 5 bases and at J to 9 bases, leaving 3 bases not matched to a gene. The CDR3 region is CASSPGQGGPQHF. CDR3 DNA: TGTGCCAGCAGTCCGGGACAGGGGGGGCCCCAGCATTTT.

This chain connects TRBV3-1 (or the pseudogene TRBV3-2) to TRBJ1-1, with 8 positions matching TRBD1. Germline V gives CDR1 LGHDT, CDR2 YNNKEL (reference sequence). V was clipped by 1 base and J by 1 base; unmatched bases: 2. There are 15 residues in the CDR3. CDR3 bases: TGTGCCAGCAGCCAAGCAGGGGGCGGGAACACTGAAGCTTTCTTT. Protein product: CASSQAGGGNTEAFF.

The rearrangement links TRBV2 to TRBJ2-2; 9 bases are shared with TRBD2. The V gene end was trimmed by 6 bases and the J gene end by 2 bases; junction bases not matched to a gene: 1. The CDR3 has 14 residues. CDR1 SNHLY and CDR2 FYNNEI come from the germline V gene. The CDR3 is CASRGLANTGELFF. The CDR3 DNA follows: TGTGCCAGCAGGGGACTAGCCAACACCGGGGAGCTGTTTTTT.

This chain links TRBV7-8 with TRBJ2-5; 7 bases agree with TRBD1. V lost 5 bases and J lost 5; bases outside the gene matches: 11. Germline V gives CDR1 SGHVS, CDR2 FQNEAQ. The CDR3 is 15 residues long. CDR3 protein: CASSPSTGNRETQYF. DNA of the CDR3: TGTGCCAGCAGCCCATCGACAGGGAATAGGGAGACCCAGTACTTC.

CDR3 nucleotide sequence: TGCGCCAGCAGCCCCGGAGGGGACACAGATACGCAGTATTTT. It codes for CASSPGGDTDTQYF. V usage is TRBV5-1 and J usage is TRBJ2-3; tentatively, D is TRBD2 (6 bases). Trimming cost V 4 bases and J 2 bases, with 11 bases left between them. The CDR3 loop spans 14 amino acids. Germline assignment: CDR1 SGHRS and CDR2 YFSETQ.

The rearrangement joins TRBV18 to TRBJ2-1, with 7 bases that match TRBD2. This CDR3 comprises 16 residues. The V gene end was trimmed by 1 base and the J gene end by 5 bases; junction bases not matched to a gene: 8. CDR1 KGHSH and CDR2 LQKENI come from the germline V gene. CDR3 sequence: CASSPQTGTINNEQFF. In DNA form, the CDR3 reads TGTGCCAGCTCACCACAGACCGGGACTATTAACAATGAGCAGTTCTTC.

The V and J genes are TRBV4-1 and TRBJ2-2; 7 bases line up with TRBD1. Germline V lookup: CDR1 MGHRA, CDR2 YSYEKL. V gave up 3 bases and J gave up 1 base; unmatched junction bases: 5. The CDR3 loop spans 16 amino acids. The CDR3 DNA is TGCGCCAGCAGCCAGGAAAGACAGGGGAACACCGGGGAGCTGTTTTTT. This encodes CASSQERQGNTGELFF.

The rearrangement links TRBV2 to TRBJ1-2, with D perhaps TRBD1 (6 bases). The germline CDR1 and CDR2 sequences are SNHLY and FYNNEI. V lost 6 bases to trimming and J lost 4 bases, with 15 bases between them. CDR3 size: 14 residues. CDR3 in amino acids: CASSEDRSSYGYTF. CDR3 in DNA: TGTGCCAGCAGCGAGGACAGATCTTCCTATGGCTACACCTTC.

This clone has just one count. The chain joins TRBV19 to TRBJ1-1; D uncertain. The ends were cut back, 6 bases at V and 1 base at J, with 9 bases in the middle. The CDR3 loop spans 13 amino acids. Germline CDR1 LNHDA, CDR2 SQIVND (reference sequence). This CDR3 reads CASRIGRNTEAFF. CDR3 in DNA: TGTGCCAGTAGGATTGGGAGGAACACTGAAGCTTTCTTT.

This clone was picked up one time. CDR3 bases: TGTGCCAGCAGTCCAACTAGCGGGAGGGCCAGTGAGCAGTTCTTC. Translating it yields CASSPTSGRASEQFF. The rearrangement links TRBV7-3 to TRBJ2-1; TRBD2 matches at 13 bases. V shed 6 bases and J 9 bases; nucleotides not matched to a gene: 8. CDR1 is SGHTA, CDR2 FQGTGA, per germline. This CDR3 has 15 amino acids.

The CDR3 protein is CASSQGVAEVHTQYF. The DNA of the CDR3 is TGCGCCAGCAGCCAAGGGGTAGCCGAAGTGCATACGCAGTATTTT. V usage is TRBV4-1 and J usage is TRBJ2-3, with no clear D. Trimming stripped 1 base from V and 7 bases from J, with 15 bases between. The CDR3 totals 15 residues. CDR1 and CDR2 from the germline V gene are MGHRA and YSYEKL.

The chain carries TRBV4-1 and TRBJ2-7; TRBD1 aligns across 7 bases. This CDR3 has 15 residues. With 6 bases clipped from V and 0 bases from J, the junction kept 8 bases outside the gene matches. Germline V CDR1 and CDR2: MGHRA, YSYEKL. In DNA form, the CDR3 reads TGCGCCAGCAGACAGACAGGGATCGGCTCCTACGAGCAGTACTTC. It yields the protein CASRQTGIGSYEQYF.

This chain links TRBV21-1 with TRBJ2-7; TRBD2 reflects the table's D call only, with no check against the DNA. TRBV21-1 is assigned pseudogene status. CDR3 size: 16 residues. The CDR3, as DNA: TGTGCCAGCAGCAAAATCCTAGCGGGAGGCCCATACGAGCAGTACTTC. This gives the protein CASSKILAGGPYEQYF.

This clone is labeled medium-sized. In DNA, the CDR3 is TGTGCCAGCAGCACCACGGGAGCTTGGGGGGAAGGCTACACCTTC. Its protein is CASSTTGAWGEGYTF. The V and J genes are TRBV3-1 (or the pseudogene TRBV3-2) and TRBJ1-2, with a weak D call TRBD1 (5 bases). The germline CDR1 and CDR2 sequences are LGHDT and YNNKEL (reference sequence). V dropped 5 bases and J dropped 8 bases, with 21 bases sitting between them. The CDR3 has 15 amino acids.

The chain employs TRBV6-4 and TRBJ1-4; unclear D gene. V was clipped by 3 bases and J by 4 bases, with 9 bases between them. Germline V gene data show CDR1 as MRHNA and CDR2 as SNTAGT. CDR3 length: 14 residues. The CDR3 sequence: CASSDQLLNEKLFF. CDR3 DNA sequence: TGTGCCAGCAGTGATCAACTGCTTAATGAAAAACTGTTTTTT.